Listed below are T cell receptor beta chains from one sample, sequenced in a study of blood T cells in healthy people across ages. TCRdb reprocessed the 5' RACE reads with MiXCR, giving one entry per CDR3 protein. Among over 950,000 distinct CDR3 sequences listed, 35% to 45% were seen once. Sequenced: blood. The receptor source for this set is a man younger than 35 in good health. Each CDR3 is given with its conserved first and last residue. A D gene is named only where the DNA matches it firmly. Part of the rows lack a size; the others show once, few, many or a class for expanded clones.

d_call j_call cdr3_length clone_size v_call cdr3_aa cdr3_nt
. TRBJ1-4 16 . TRBV6-5 CASSSYSTEGSEKLFF TGTGCCAGCAGTTCCTACTCGACAGAAGGCAGTGAAAAACTGTTTTTT
. TRBJ2-1 15 few TRBV20-1 CSARDRRSSYNEQFF TGCAGTGCTAGAGATCGCCGGAGCTCCTACAATGAGCAGTTCTTC
. TRBJ2-5 15 . TRBV9 CASSIVASRQETQYF TGTGCCAGCAGCATAGTCGCCTCTCGACAAGAGACCCAGTACTTC
. TRBJ2-1 12 . TRBV30 CAWSGTINEQFF TGTGCCTGGAGTGGGACTATCAATGAGCAGTTCTTC
. TRBJ2-1 14 few TRBV6-5 CASSPPGDLHEQFF TGTGCCAGCAGTCCTCCGGGGGACCTACATGAGCAGTTCTTC
. TRBJ1-4 16 few TRBV20-1 CSASRGYRATNEKLFF TGCAGTGCTAGTCGGGGTTATAGGGCAACTAATGAAAAACTGTTTTTT
TRBD2 TRBJ2-3 14 . TRBV7-9 CASTAGGSIDTQYF TGTGCCAGCACCGCGGGAGGGAGTATAGATACGCAGTATTTT
. TRBJ1-2 13 . TRBV20-1 CSARSPTDYGYTF TGCAGTGCTAGAAGTCCGACTGACTATGGCTACACCTTC
. TRBJ2-7 15 . TRBV6-1 CASSEGPGLMYEQYF TGTGCCAGCAGTGAAGGACCGGGCCTGATGTACGAGCAGTACTTC
. TRBJ1-2 16 . TRBV7-9 CASSQTAGGRMGGYTF TGTGCCAGCAGCCAAACGGCGGGGGGGCGTATGGGTGGCTACACCTTC
. TRBJ2-1 15 few TRBV6-2/TRBV6-3 CASSYPGDIQYEQFF TGTGCCAGCAGCTACCCAGGGGACATTCAGTATGAGCAGTTCTTC
. TRBJ2-7 13 few TRBV19 CASSITGINEQYF TGTGCCAGTAGTATAACAGGGATCAATGAGCAGTACTTC
. TRBJ1-1 14 few TRBV7-3 CASSPQTDGTEAFF TGTGCCAGCAGCCCTCAGACAGACGGAACTGAAGCTTTCTTT
. TRBJ1-2 17 few TRBV14 CASSQDPRFGRFGGYTF TGTGCCAGCAGCCAAGACCCCAGGTTTGGGAGATTTGGCGGCTACACCTTC
. TRBJ2-1 14 . TRBV4-2 CDSSQELGRDEQFF TGTGACAGCAGCCAAGAACTAGGCCGAGATGAGCAGTTCTTC
TRBD2 TRBJ2-1 14 . TRBV5-5 CAGSVVGRENEQFF TGTGCCGGCAGCGTTGTTGGGAGGGAGAATGAGCAGTTCTTC
. TRBJ2-5 14 . TRBV20-1 CSARISGLRETQYF TGCAGTGCTAGGATAAGTGGGTTACGAGAGACCCAGTACTTC
. TRBJ1-4 11 many TRBV12-3/TRBV12-4 CASSLGGKLFF TGTGCCAGCAGTCTGGGGGGTAAACTGTTTTTT
. TRBJ2-1 18 . TRBV6-2/TRBV6-3 CASSYSNRFGDPYNEQFF TGTGCCAGCAGTTACTCGAACCGGTTCGGAGATCCCTACAATGAGCAGTTCTTC
TRBD1 TRBJ1-2 15 . TRBV28 CASSLETGAGYGYTF TGTGCCAGCAGTTTAGAGACAGGGGCTGGCTATGGCTACACCTTC
TRBD1 TRBJ1-1 16 . TRBV6-2/TRBV6-3 CASSYSRDRGFSEAFF TGTGCCAGCAGTTACTCCCGGGACAGGGGTTTCTCTGAAGCTTTCTTT
. TRBJ2-5 16 . TRBV5-8 CASSLGLRGKEETQYF TGTGCCAGCAGCTTGGGACTTAGGGGCAAGGAGGAGACCCAGTACTTC
TRBD2 TRBJ2-1 15 . TRBV20-1 CSARGLAGGYNEQFF TGCAGTGCTCGGGGACTAGCGGGGGGGTACAATGAGCAGTTCTTC
. TRBJ2-7 13 few TRBV6-2/TRBV6-3 CASSYAAAYEQYF TGTGCCAGCAGTTACGCGGCAGCCTACGAGCAGTACTTC
TRBD1 TRBJ2-1 16 few TRBV4-3 CASSQVGQGWYNEQFF TGCGCCAGCAGCCAAGTGGGACAGGGGTGGTACAATGAGCAGTTCTTC